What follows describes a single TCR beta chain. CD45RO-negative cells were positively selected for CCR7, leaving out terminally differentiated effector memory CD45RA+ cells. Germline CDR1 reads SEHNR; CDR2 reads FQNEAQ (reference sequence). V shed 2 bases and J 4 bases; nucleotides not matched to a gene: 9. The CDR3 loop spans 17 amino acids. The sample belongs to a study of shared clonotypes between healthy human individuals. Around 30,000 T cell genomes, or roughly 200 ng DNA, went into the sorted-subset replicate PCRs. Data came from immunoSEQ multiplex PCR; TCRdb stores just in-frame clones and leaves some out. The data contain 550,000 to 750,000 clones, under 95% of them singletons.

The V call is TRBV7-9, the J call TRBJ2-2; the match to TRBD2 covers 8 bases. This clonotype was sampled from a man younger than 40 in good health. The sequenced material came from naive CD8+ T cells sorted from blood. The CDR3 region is CASSLPRSGIGTGELFF. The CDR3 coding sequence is TGTGCCAGCAGCTTACCCCGTAGCGGGATAGGCACCGGGGAGCTGTTTTTT.